Each of the 20 T cell receptor beta chains below was sequenced from the same sample in a study of OX40 agonist ivuxolimab in advanced cancers. The data were produced by immunoSEQ multiplex PCR, yet TCRdb's version contains in-frame clones alone and is incomplete. The data hold approximately 70,000 clones, with 86% observed a single time. The input for sequencing was CD4+ or CD8+ T cells sorted from blood, taken in a trial of the OX40 agonist ivuxolimab. Receptors originate from an adult with an advanced solid tumor such as melanoma, head and neck, liver or kidney cancer.

The gene calls are TRBV19 and TRBJ2-7; no reliable D call. CDR3 length: 13 residues. Germline CDR1 is LNHDA and CDR2 is SQIVND (reference sequence). V was clipped by 4 bases and J by 6 bases, with 13 bases between them. The CDR3 sequence is CASSTLRGGEQYF. In nucleotides, the CDR3 is TGTGCCAGTAGTACGCTACGTGGCGGCGAGCAGTACTTC.

The chain carries TRBV6-1 and TRBJ1-2, with D uncertain. Trimming removed 6 bases from V and 8 bases from J, with 10 bases in between. CDR1 MNHNS and CDR2 SASEGT come from the germline V gene. The CDR3 length is 11 residues. CDR3 in DNA: TGTGCCAGCAGGGGAGTGGGGGGCTACACCTTC. Protein sequence: CASRGVGGYTF.

The V gene is TRBV2, the J gene TRBJ2-6; possible D gene TRBD2, 5 bases. The V end lost 5 bases, the J end lost 0 bases, and 14 bases lay between the germline ends. CDR1 SNHLY and CDR2 FYNNEI come from the germline V gene. The CDR3 is made up of 17 amino acids. The CDR3 DNA reads TGTGCCAGCAGTATCAGAGGAGGCCGCTCTGGGGCCAACGTCCTGACTTTC. This sequence encodes CASSIRGGRSGANVLTF.

This clone was picked up a small number of times. V gene TRBV7-2 combines with J gene TRBJ2-2; D not certain. Trimming pared 7 bases from V and 0 bases from J, leaving 9 bases between. The CDR3 runs to 14 residues. From germline, CDR1 is SGHTA and CDR2 FQGNSA. CDR3 protein: CASKPYPNTGELFF. For the CDR3, the DNA is TGTGCCAGCAAGCCTTACCCGAACACCGGGGAGCTGTTTTTT. The entire variable domain, with the rest obtained from reference TRBV7-2 and TRBJ2-2, is as follows: GAGVSQSPSNKVTEKGKDVELRCDPISGHTALYWYRQSLGQGLEFLIYFQGNSAPDKSGLPSDRFSAERTGGSVSTLTIQRTQQEDSAVYLCASKPYPNTGELFFGEGSRLTVL.

The chain joins TRBV19 to TRBJ1-1; D is unclear. Germline assignment: CDR1 LNHDA and CDR2 SQIVND (reference sequence). The V and J ends lost 9 bases and 3 bases respectively, with 14 bases between them. The CDR3 covers 13 residues. This chain's CDR3 is CASPSPGDTEAFF. The CDR3 nucleotides are TGTGCCAGCCCCTCTCCTGGCGACACTGAAGCTTTCTTT.

The genes are TRBV18 and TRBJ1-3, with D perhaps matching TRBD1 (5 bases). CDR3 length: 17 residues. V gave up 4 bases and J gave up 0 bases, with 16 bases separating them. Germline values: CDR1 KGHSH, CDR2 LQKENI. CDR3 in amino acids: CASSQYRDSYSGNTIYF. Written as DNA, the CDR3 is TGTGCCAGCTCACAGTACCGGGACTCCTACTCTGGAAACACCATATATTTT.

V usage is TRBV6-5 and J usage is TRBJ2-7; D call uncertain. This CDR3 has 13 amino acids. The germline CDR1 and CDR2 sequences are MNHEY and SVGAGI. With 5 bases removed from V and 6 bases from J, the gap between germline ends came to 14 bases. CDR3 nucleotides: TGTGCCAGCAGTGACCCTGGGCGTCGCGAGCAGTACTTC. This codes for CASSDPGRREQYF.

The CDR3 DNA sequence: TGCGCCAGCAGGGAGGGACAGGGGATCACAGATACGCAGTATTTT. This sequence encodes CASREGQGITDTQYF. The chain couples TRBV5-1 to TRBJ2-3; 10 nucleotides line up with TRBD1. After removal of 5 bases from V and 2 bases from J, the junction contained 5 bases not matched to a gene. CDR1 SGHRS and CDR2 YFSETQ come from the germline V gene. The CDR3 is 15 residues long.

V usage is TRBV18 and J usage is TRBJ1-1, with D uncertain. Germline CDR1 and CDR2: KGHSH and LQKENI. Trimming removed 5 bases from V and 0 bases from J, with 13 bases in between. The CDR3 covers 15 residues. The CDR3 bases are TGTGCCAGCTCAGTGCAAGTGGATATGAACACTGAAGCTTTCTTT. It yields the protein CASSVQVDMNTEAFF. Full variable domain (remainder filled in from reference TRBV18 and TRBJ1-1): NAGVMQNPRHLVRRRGQEARLRCSPMKGHSHVYWYRQLPEEGLKFMVYLQKENIIDESGMPKERFSAEFPKEGPSILRIQQVVRGDSAAYFCASSVQVDMNTEAFFGQGTRLTVV.

This clone was detected once. The CDR3 region has the DNA TGTGCCAGCAGCTTGCAAGGCTTGGACACTGAAGCTTTCTTT. Translating gives CASSLQGLDTEAFF. V and J are TRBV5-8 and TRBJ1-1; D call uncertain. The CDR3 contains 14 residues. Germline V gene lookup returns CDR1 SGHTS and CDR2 YDEGEE. Trimming removed 1 base from V and 3 bases from J, with 10 bases in between.

V usage is TRBV5-1 and J usage is TRBJ2-5, with 11 bases identical to TRBD2. V gave up 4 bases and J gave up 2 bases; unmatched junction bases: 7. The CDR3 loop spans 16 amino acids. Germline CDR1 and CDR2: SGHRS and YFSETQ. The chain's CDR3 is CASSRRLAGTQETQYF. CDR3 DNA sequence: TGCGCCAGCAGCCGAAGACTAGCGGGGACACAAGAGACCCAGTACTTC.

The chain couples TRBV12-5 to TRBJ1-2, with D possibly TRBD1 on 5 matching bases. The ends were cut back, 5 bases at V and 5 bases at J, with 9 bases in the middle. Germline values: CDR1 LGHNT, CDR2 FRNRAP. The CDR3 is 12 amino acids. The CDR3 DNA reads as TGTGCTAGTGGTATCGGGACGTATGGCTACACCTTC. This codes for CASGIGTYGYTF.

The CDR3 reads CASSQERRPRVDEQFF. CDR3 bases: TGTGCCAGCAGCCAAGAACGGCGCCCGAGGGTCGATGAGCAGTTCTTC. This sequence joins TRBV4-2 and TRBJ2-1, with D tentatively TRBD2 (5 bases). The length of the CDR3 is 16 residues. Germline V gene lookup returns CDR1 LGHNA and CDR2 YNFKEQ. Trimming removed 0 bases from V and 8 bases from J, with 17 bases in between.

The V gene is TRBV5-1, the J gene TRBJ2-7, with D perhaps matching TRBD2 (5 bases). Trimming shortened V by 4 bases and J by 1 base, and 15 bases separated the two germline ends. Germline V gene lookup returns CDR1 SGHRS and CDR2 YFSETQ. This CDR3 is built from 15 residues. In DNA form, the CDR3 reads TGCGCCAGCAGCCCCGGACTGAATCCTTCCTACGAGCAGTACTTC. It yields the protein CASSPGLNPSYEQYF.

This clone has just one count. The chain has TRBV5-4 and TRBJ2-7, with D possibly being TRBD1 (6 bases). The CDR3 is 12 amino acids. V lost 5 bases, J lost 3 bases, and 9 bases lay in between. Germline CDR1 and CDR2: SGHNT and YYREEE (reference sequence). This CDR3 is CASSRDNYEQYF. As DNA, the CDR3 is TGTGCCAGCAGTCGGGACAACTACGAGCAGTACTTC.

The rearrangement links TRBV7-9 to TRBJ2-1, with 7 bases lining up with TRBD1. The V gene end was trimmed by 5 bases and the J gene end by 4 bases; junction bases not matched to a gene: 8. This CDR3 spans 15 amino acids. From germline, CDR1 is SEHNR and CDR2 FQNEAQ (reference sequence). This CDR3 is CASSPRTGVYNEQFF. CDR3 DNA sequence: TGTGCCAGCAGCCCTCGGACAGGAGTTTACAATGAGCAGTTCTTC.

The chain carries TRBV5-1 and TRBJ1-4, with D maybe TRBD1 (6 bases). CDR1 is SGHRS, CDR2 YFSETQ, per germline. This CDR3 is 15 amino acids long. Trimming stripped 3 bases from V and 4 bases from J, with 13 bases between. Written as DNA, the CDR3 is TGCGCCAGCAGCTCACCAGGGGTCAATAATGAAAAACTGTTTTTT. It translates to CASSSPGVNNEKLFF.

The rearrangement joins TRBV4-3 to TRBJ2-3; D possibly uses TRBD1 or TRBD2 (5 bases each). The V and J ends lost 3 bases and 9 bases respectively, with 22 bases between them. Germline values: CDR1 LGHNA, CDR2 YSLEER. The CDR3 loop spans 16 amino acids. This CDR3 is CASSQEFAAGTYTQYF. The DNA for the CDR3 is TGCGCCAGCAGCCAGGAATTCGCCGCAGGGACGTACACGCAGTATTTT.

This chain links TRBV7-2 with TRBJ2-7, with 7 bases identical to TRBD2. V shed 4 bases and J 4 bases; nucleotides not matched to a gene: 7. This CDR3 contains 14 residues. Germline CDR1 is SGHTA and CDR2 is FQGNSA. The DNA for the CDR3 is TGTGCCAGCAGCTCCCCGGGGGGAACTTACGAGCAGTACTTC. Encoded protein: CASSSPGGTYEQYF.

The chain uses TRBV27 and TRBJ2-5; possible D gene TRBD2, 6 bases. Trimming pared 6 bases from V and 4 bases from J, leaving 9 bases between. Germline loops: CDR1 MNHEY, CDR2 SMNVEV (reference sequence). The CDR3 has 12 amino acids. The CDR3 loop is CASRRGRETQYF. As DNA, the CDR3 is TGTGCCAGCAGACGGGGGAGAGAGACCCAGTACTTC.